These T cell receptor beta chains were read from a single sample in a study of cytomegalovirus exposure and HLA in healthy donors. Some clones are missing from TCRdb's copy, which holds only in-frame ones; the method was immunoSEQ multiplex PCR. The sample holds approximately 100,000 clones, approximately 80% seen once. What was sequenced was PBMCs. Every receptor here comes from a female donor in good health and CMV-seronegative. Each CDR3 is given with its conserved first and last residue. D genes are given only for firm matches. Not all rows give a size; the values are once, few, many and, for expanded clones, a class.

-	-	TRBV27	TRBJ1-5	TGTGCCAGCAGCTTACAGGGTACTCAGCCCCAGCATTTT	CASSLQGTQPQHF
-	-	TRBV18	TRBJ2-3	TGTGCCAGCTCACCACGCGGATTTACTAGCACAGATACGCAGTATTTT	CASSPRGFTSTDTQYF
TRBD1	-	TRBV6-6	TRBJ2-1	TGTGCCAGCAGCTTTCCGGGACAGGGGAACGATGAGCAGTTCTTC	CASSFPGQGNDEQFF
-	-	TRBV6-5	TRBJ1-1	TGTGCCAGCAGTTACTTAGGGCGGGAAACTGAAGCTTTCTTT	CASSYLGRETEAFF
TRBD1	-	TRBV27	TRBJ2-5	TGTGCCAGCGGGCAGGGGGCTGGAGAGACCCAGTACTTC	CASGQGAGETQYF
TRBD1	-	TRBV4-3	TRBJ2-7	TGCGCCAGCAGCCAAACCGGGACAGCCTCCTACGAGCAGTACTTC	CASSQTGTASYEQYF
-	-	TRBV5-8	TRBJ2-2	TGTGCCAGCAGCTGGAGCGGGACCGGGGAGCTGTTTTTT	CASSWSGTGELFF
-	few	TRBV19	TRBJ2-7	TGTGCCAGTAGTACCGGGAGCTCCTACGAGCAGTACTTC	CASSTGSSYEQYF
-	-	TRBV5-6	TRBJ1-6	TGTGCCAGCAGCTTTTATAAGGGGATGGATTCACCCCTCCACTTT	CASSFYKGMDSPLHF
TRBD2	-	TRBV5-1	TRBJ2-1	TGCGCCAGCAGCTTGGCGGGTACTAGCGGGAGGGATGAGCAGTTCTTC	CASSLAGTSGRDEQFF
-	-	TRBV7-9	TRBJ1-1	TGTGCCAGCAGCTTTGGCAGTTCGAACACTGAAGCTTTCTTT	CASSFGSSNTEAFF
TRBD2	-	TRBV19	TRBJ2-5	TGTGCCAGTAGTAAACTAGCGGGGGAAGAGACCCAGTACTTC	CASSKLAGEETQYF
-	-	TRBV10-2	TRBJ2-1	TGCGCCAGCTGGGAGTACAATGAGCAGTTCTTC	CASWEYNEQFF
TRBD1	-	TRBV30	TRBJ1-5	TGTGCCTGGGACATACCAGGGGGCTCGGGGCAGCCCCAGCATTTT	CAWDIPGGSGQPQHF
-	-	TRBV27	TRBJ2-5	TGTGCCAGCAGAGCCGTTTACCAAGAGACCCAGTACTTC	CASRAVYQETQYF